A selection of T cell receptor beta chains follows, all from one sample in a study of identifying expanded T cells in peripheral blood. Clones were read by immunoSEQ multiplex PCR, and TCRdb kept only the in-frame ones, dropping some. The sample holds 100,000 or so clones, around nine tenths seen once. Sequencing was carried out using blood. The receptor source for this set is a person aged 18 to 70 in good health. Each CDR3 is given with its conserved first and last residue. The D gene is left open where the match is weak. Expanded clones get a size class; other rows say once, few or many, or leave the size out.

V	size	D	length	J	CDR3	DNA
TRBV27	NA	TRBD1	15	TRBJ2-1	CASSLLGQGYNEQFF	TGTGCCAGCAGTTTATTGGGACAGGGGTACAATGAGCAGTTCTTC
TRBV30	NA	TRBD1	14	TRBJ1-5	CAWTPTGSNQPQHF	TGTGCCTGGACCCCGACAGGGAGCAATCAGCCCCAGCATTTT
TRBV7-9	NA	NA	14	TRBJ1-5	CASSFREPNQPQHF	TGTGCCAGCAGCTTCCGAGAACCCAATCAGCCCCAGCATTTT
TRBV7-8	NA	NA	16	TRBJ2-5	CASSLADQGAAGTQYF	TGTGCCAGCAGCCTAGCGGATCAGGGGGCTGCTGGGACCCAGTACTTC
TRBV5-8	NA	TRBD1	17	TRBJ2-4	CASSFSRGTGGMDIQYF	TGTGCCAGCAGCTTTTCCCGGGGGACAGGGGGAATGGACATTCAGTACTTC
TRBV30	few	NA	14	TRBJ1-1	CAWSVLRGGTEAFF	TGTGCCTGGAGTGTACTGAGGGGGGGCACTGAAGCTTTCTTT
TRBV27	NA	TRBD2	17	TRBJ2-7	CASSFSQGLAGIYEQYF	TGTGCCAGCAGTTTTTCCCAAGGACTAGCGGGGATCTACGAGCAGTACTTC
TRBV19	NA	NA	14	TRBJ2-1	CASSGDLDYNEQFF	TGTGCCAGTAGTGGGGACCTAGACTACAATGAGCAGTTCTTC
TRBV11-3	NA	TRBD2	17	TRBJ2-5	CASSTPRGAGYLGAQYF	TGTGCCAGCAGCACCCCCCGGGGAGCGGGATACTTGGGGGCCCAGTACTTC
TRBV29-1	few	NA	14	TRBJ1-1	CSVIMGVRLTEAFF	TGCAGCGTCATTATGGGGGTAAGACTCACTGAAGCTTTCTTT
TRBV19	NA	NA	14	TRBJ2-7	CASSPGPPKYEQYF	TGTGCCAGTAGTCCGGGTCCCCCCAAATACGAGCAGTACTTC
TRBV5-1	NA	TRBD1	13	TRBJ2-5	CASSLGQGAHQYF	TGCGCCAGCAGCTTGGGACAGGGGGCCCACCAGTACTTC
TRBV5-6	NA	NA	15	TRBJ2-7	CASSWGFGISYEQYF	TGTGCCAGCAGCTGGGGGTTTGGTATCTCCTACGAGCAGTACTTC
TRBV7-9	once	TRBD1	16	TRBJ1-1	CASSPWDSRPNTEAFF	TGTGCCAGCAGCCCATGGGACAGCCGGCCGAACACTGAAGCTTTCTTT
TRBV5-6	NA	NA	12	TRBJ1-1	CASSGQGGEAFF	TGTGCCAGCAGTGGGCAGGGAGGTGAAGCTTTCTTT
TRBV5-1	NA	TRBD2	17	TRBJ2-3	CASSPWTSGGATDTQYF	TGCGCCAGCAGCCCCTGGACTAGCGGGGGGGCCACAGATACGCAGTATTTT
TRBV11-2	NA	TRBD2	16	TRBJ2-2	CASSFRGGQDTGELFF	TGTGCCAGCAGCTTCCGGGGGGGGCAGGACACCGGGGAGCTGTTTTTT
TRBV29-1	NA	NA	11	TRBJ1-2	CSTQSQGGYTF	TGCAGTACCCAATCCCAAGGGGGCTACACCTTC
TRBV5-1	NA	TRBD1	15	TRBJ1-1	CASSTGTGSNTEAFF	TGCGCCAGCAGCACAGGGACAGGGTCGAACACTGAAGCTTTCTTT
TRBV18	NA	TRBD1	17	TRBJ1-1	CASSPKQGEGTNTEAFF	TGTGCCAGCTCACCAAAACAGGGGGAGGGCACAAACACTGAAGCTTTCTTT
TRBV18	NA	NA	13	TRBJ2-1	CASSPIRGNEQFF	TGTGCCAGCTCACCCATTAGGGGCAATGAGCAGTTCTTC
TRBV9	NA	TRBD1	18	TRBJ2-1	CASSTPARDRVSYNEQFF	TGTGCCAGCAGCACCCCCGCGAGGGACAGGGTGTCCTACAATGAGCAGTTCTTC
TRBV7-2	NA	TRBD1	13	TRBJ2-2	CASSSDRGGELFF	TGTGCCAGCAGTTCCGACAGGGGCGGGGAGCTGTTTTTT
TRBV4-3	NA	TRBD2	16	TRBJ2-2	CASSQEISGRPGELFF	TGCGCCAGCAGCCAGGAAATTAGCGGGAGACCCGGGGAGCTGTTTTTT
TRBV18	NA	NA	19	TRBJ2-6	CASSLGHPGVLSGANVLTF	TGTGCCAGCTCACTGGGACATCCAGGGGTTCTCTCTGGGGCCAACGTCCTGACTTTC
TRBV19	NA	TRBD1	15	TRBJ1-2	CASSLTGESSGGYTF	TGTGCCAGTAGTCTGACAGGGGAATCTTCTGGTGGCTACACCTTC
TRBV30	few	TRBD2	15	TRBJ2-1	CAWSLGGFSYNEQFF	TGTGCCTGGAGTCTGGGGGGGTTTTCCTACAATGAGCAGTTCTTC
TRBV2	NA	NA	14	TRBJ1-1	CASSFSAGGTEAFF	TGTGCCAGCAGCTTCTCGGCCGGGGGGACTGAAGCTTTCTTT
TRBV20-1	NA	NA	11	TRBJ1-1	CSPATGAEAFF	TGCAGTCCAGCCACGGGGGCTGAAGCTTTCTTT
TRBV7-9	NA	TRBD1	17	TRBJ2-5	CASSSTATGPFGETQYF	TGTGCCAGCAGCTCTACCGCGACAGGGCCCTTCGGAGAGACCCAGTACTTC
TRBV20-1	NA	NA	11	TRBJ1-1	CSLWMNTEAFF	TGCAGTCTGTGGATGAACACTGAAGCTTTCTTT
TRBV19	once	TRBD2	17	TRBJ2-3	CASSITPLAGVADTQYF	TGTGCCAGTAGTATTACCCCCCTAGCGGGAGTAGCAGATACGCAGTATTTT
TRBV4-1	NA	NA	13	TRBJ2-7	CTSSQGRGYEQYF	TGCACCAGCAGCCAAGGCAGGGGTTACGAGCAGTACTTC
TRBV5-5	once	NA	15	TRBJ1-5	CASSLGSGGNQPQHF	TGTGCCAGCAGCTTGGGTTCGGGGGGCAATCAGCCCCAGCATTTT
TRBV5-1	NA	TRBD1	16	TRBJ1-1	CASSRGQGHMNTEAFF	TGCGCCAGCAGCCGGGGACAGGGACACATGAACACTGAAGCTTTCTTT